This passage covers 11 T cell receptor beta chains from one sample sequenced in a study of regulatory T cells in long-lasting Graves disease. Indicated time point: newly diagnosed GD, antithyroid drugs for less than 3 months. RNA isolated from PBMCs was used to make the TCR library. Arm-PCR with iRepertoire HTBI primers amplified the CDR3 regions for these TCR beta libraries. TCRdb reanalysed the multiplex PCR reads using MiXCR and keeps one entry per CDR3 protein. This sample carries 380,000 or so distinct CDR3 sequences, about a sixth of them seen once, and the ten largest clones take roughly a fifth. The data also belong to a second study, concerning T cells in Graves' hyperthyroidism and ophthalmopathy.

This sample comprised peripheral blood mononuclear cells (PBMCs), obtained at new diagnosis, from a patient treated with antithyroid drugs. These receptors all stem from a woman in her late teens or twenties with Graves disease.

The rearrangement uses TRBV12-3 or TRBV12-4 and TRBJ1-1, with 12 bases matching TRBD1. V shed 6 bases and J 2 bases; nucleotides not matched to a gene: 4. This CDR3 contains 15 residues. CDR3 sequence: CASRGGQGANTEAFF. CDR3 coding DNA: TGTGCCAGCAGGGGGGGACAGGGGGCTAACACTGAAGCTTTCTTT.

This clonotype was recorded at least ten times. The chain is built from TRBV28 and TRBJ2-3; a possible D gene is TRBD1 (5 bases). This CDR3 has 16 amino acids. The germline V gene has CDR1 MDHEN and CDR2 SYDVKM. The V gene lost 4 bases and the J gene lost 4 bases, with 18 bases spanning the gap. CDR3: CASSSEVREVPDTQYF. The DNA for the CDR3 is TGTGCCAGCAGTTCCGAAGTCAGGGAAGTCCCAGATACGCAGTATTTT.

This clonotype was recorded many times. The V call is TRBV6-1, the J call TRBJ1-5, with D possibly TRBD1 on 5 matching bases. The V end lost 7 bases, the J end lost 4 bases, and 20 bases lay between the germline ends. This CDR3 is 16 amino acids long. Looked up from germline, CDR1 is MNHNS and CDR2 is SASEGT. The CDR3 here is CASTFRGGSRNQPQHF. The CDR3 DNA reads as TGTGCCAGCACCTTTCGGGGGGGATCAAGGAATCAGCCCCAGCATTTT.

This clonotype was seen repeatedly, ten times or more. The gene calls are TRBV6-2 or TRBV6-3 and TRBJ2-7; D is possibly TRBD1 or TRBD2 (5 bases each). The CDR3 loop spans 15 amino acids. The V end was cut by 0 bases, the J end by 2 bases, with 11 bases between. CDR1 is MNHEY, CDR2 SVGEGT, per germline. The CDR3 loop reads CASSYSGETTYEQYF. The CDR3 region has the DNA TGTGCCAGCAGTTACTCGGGGGAGACTACCTACGAGCAGTACTTC.

This CDR3 reads CASSLGWTGAANTGELFF. The CDR3 DNA sequence: TGTGCCAGCAGTTTAGGGTGGACAGGGGCTGCGAACACCGGGGAGCTGTTTTTT. The V call is TRBV27, the J call TRBJ2-2; the match to TRBD1 covers 9 bases. The germline V gene has CDR1 MNHEY and CDR2 SMNVEV (reference sequence). Trimming removed 2 bases from V and 0 bases from J; junction bases left unmatched: 7. The CDR3 has 18 residues.

V usage is TRBV29-1 and J usage is TRBJ2-1, with D tentatively TRBD1 (5 bases). The V and J ends lost 5 bases and 8 bases respectively, with 22 bases between them. The CDR3 spans 15 residues. Germline CDR1 SQVTM, CDR2 ANQGSEA. CDR3 loop: CSVIKTGTDRDEQFF. The CDR3 nucleotides read TGCAGCGTTATCAAAACAGGAACGGATAGGGATGAGCAGTTCTTC.

J is TRBJ1-6 and V is TRBV2; TRBD1 might be the D (5 bases). V was shortened by 7 bases and J by 10 bases, with 14 bases between the two germline ends. Germline V gene lookup returns CDR1 SNHLY and CDR2 FYNNEI. The CDR3 extends over 13 amino acids. The CDR3 DNA reads TGTGCCAGCACTCCGGGACTGCCATCACCCCTCCACTTT. This encodes CASTPGLPSPLHF.

This clonotype was recorded a few times. The chain joins TRBV6-2 or TRBV6-3 to TRBJ1-1, with D perhaps TRBD1 (5 bases). The germline V gene has CDR1 MNHEY and CDR2 SVGEGT. Between the trimmed V and J ends, which lost 0 bases and 1 base, there was a span of 9 bases. This CDR3 has 15 residues. As DNA, the CDR3 is TGTGCCAGCAGTTACTCGGGACCGACGAACACTGAAGCTTTCTTT. It codes for CASSYSGPTNTEAFF.

This clonotype has ten or more counts. The chain combines TRBV28 with TRBJ2-1; D perhaps matches TRBD2 (5 bases). The ends were cut back, 6 bases at V and 8 bases at J, with 11 bases in the middle. CDR1 and CDR2 (germline): MDHEN, SYDVKM. The CDR3 totals 12 residues. The CDR3 DNA reads as TGTGCCAGCAGCCCCGGGGAACATGAGCAGTTCTTC. As protein: CASSPGEHEQFF.

Many counts were recorded for this clonotype. The V gene is TRBV7-4, the J gene TRBJ2-4; tentatively, D is TRBD2 (5 bases). The germline gives CDR1 SGHVT, CDR2 SQSDAQ. The ends were cut back, 3 bases at V and 0 bases at J, with 18 bases in the middle. CDR3 size: 18 residues. CDR3 DNA sequence: TGTGCCAGCAGCTTTGGAGGTCGAACCCTGGGAGCCAAAAACATTCAGTACTTC. Translating gives CASSFGGRTLGAKNIQYF.

The chain has TRBV6-1 and TRBJ2-3; D may match TRBD1 or TRBD2 (5 bases each). CDR1 and CDR2 (germline): MNHNS, SASEGT. Deletions cut 0 bases from V and 0 bases from J, with 7 bases between. The CDR3 runs 15 residues. CDR3 in amino acids: CASSEAGRSTDTQYF. The CDR3 DNA reads TGTGCCAGCAGTGAAGCGGGACGGAGCACAGATACGCAGTATTTT.